Here is one T cell receptor (beta chain) with its context. Unmatched junction bases numbered 9, after V lost 0 bases and J lost 10 bases. This CDR3 region has 14 residues. Per the germline V gene, CDR1 is SGHDN and CDR2 is FVKESK. Collection of 9.5 to 10 milliliters of peripheral blood was performed for each donor. The source of the sample is a study of blood T cells in healthy people across ages. For the second PCR, which ran for about 6 to 11 cycles, a sample-barcoded 5' primer and a J-beta primer mix were used. TCRdb re-derived calls from the 5' RACE reads in MiXCR, one entry per CDR3 protein. The table has about 1 million distinct CDR3 sequences, roughly 45% seen once; the top ten hold about 19%.

This TCR was recovered from a woman aged 55-75 years in good health. J is TRBJ2-7 and V is TRBV14; 7 bases map to TRBD2. Sequencing was carried out using blood. The CDR3 region is CASSQDWDYNNQYF. CDR3 nucleotide sequence: TGTGCCAGCAGCCAAGATTGGGACTACAACAACCAGTACTTC.